This T cell receptor beta chain was sequenced in a study of blood T cells in healthy people across ages. Study information: Template switching retrieved approximately one barcoded beta molecule for each two T cells. Overall study results and limits: Older age coincided with a roughly linear decline in TCR beta diversity per million T cells.

Each sample provided at least 5 micrograms of extracted total RNA. In the case of this clonotype: Its specificity is not known.

Next came a second PCR, run for roughly 6 to 11 cycles, which used a sample-barcoded 5' primer along with a J-beta primer mix. MiXCR was run by TCRdb on the 5' RACE reads, yielding one entry per CDR3 protein. The sample has 1.8 million or so distinct CDR3 sequences, approximately 40% seen once. The sequenced material came from blood. This sequence originates from a human donor in good health.

The DNA of the CDR3 is TGTGCCAACAGCAAAGAGGGCAGCTCAGCTAACTATGGCTACACCTTC. This gives the protein CANSKEGSSANYGYTF. This rearrangement joins TRBV21-1 to TRBJ1-2. TRBV21-1 represents a pseudogene. CDR3 length: 16 amino acids.